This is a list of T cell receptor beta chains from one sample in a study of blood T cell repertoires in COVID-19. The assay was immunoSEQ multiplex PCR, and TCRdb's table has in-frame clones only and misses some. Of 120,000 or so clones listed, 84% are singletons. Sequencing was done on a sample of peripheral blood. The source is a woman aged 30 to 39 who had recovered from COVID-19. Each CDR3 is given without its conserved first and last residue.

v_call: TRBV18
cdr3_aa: ASSPGQINEKLF

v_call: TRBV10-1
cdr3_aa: ASSDGGQGNYEQY

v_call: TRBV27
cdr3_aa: ASSTRGLATDTQY

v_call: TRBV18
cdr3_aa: ASSPEQGARETQY

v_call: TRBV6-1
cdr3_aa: ASSAVLGAPSYGYT

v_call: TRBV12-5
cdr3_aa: ASGFQQGAGNQPQH

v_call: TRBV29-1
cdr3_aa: SVGRTGVKETQY

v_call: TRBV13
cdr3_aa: ASSQGQPALIEAF

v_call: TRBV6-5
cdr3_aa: ASSSTPMSYNSPLH

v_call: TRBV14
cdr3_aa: ASSPRGLAKNIQY

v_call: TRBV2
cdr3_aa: ASGTGGQPQH

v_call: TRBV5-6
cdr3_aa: ASSFSRDRGASQPQH

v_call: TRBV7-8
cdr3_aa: ASSPRLGQPQH

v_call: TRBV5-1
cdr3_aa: ASSLVRDRGGRQETQY

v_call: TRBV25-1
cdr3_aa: ASSVPGLNSYEQY

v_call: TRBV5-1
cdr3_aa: ASSPEGSTGANVLT

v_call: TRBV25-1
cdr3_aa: ASTKGANTEAF

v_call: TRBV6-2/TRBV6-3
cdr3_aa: ASSDPGLAKYEQY

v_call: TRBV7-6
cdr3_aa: ASSLEGTGSDEQF

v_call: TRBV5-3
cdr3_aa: ARSLDQGNTEAF

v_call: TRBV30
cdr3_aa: AWSFIGQKNEKLF